This T cell receptor (beta chain) was sequenced for a study of regulatory T cells in long-lasting Graves disease. To make TCR beta libraries, researchers used iRepertoire HTBI primers and Arm-PCR of CDR3 regions. Each CDR3 protein gets one entry after TCRdb re-called the multiplex PCR reads with MiXCR. Altogether approximately 400,000 distinct CDR3 sequences are present, around 21% being singletons, with the ten largest covering 20%. Time point in this sample: persistent/refractory GD, antithyroid drugs over 5 years with positive TRAb. With RNA extracted from PBMCs as input, the TCR library was made. This CDR3 region has 15 residues. V lost 5 bases, J lost 5 bases, and 18 bases lay in between. Germline V gene data show CDR1 as DFQATT and CDR2 as SNEGSKA (reference sequence).

The chain has TRBV20-1 and TRBJ2-2; no definite D call. The sequencing used peripheral blood mononuclear cells (PBMCs), collected when the disease was refractory, from a patient treated with antithyroid drugs. The clonotype was recovered from a female donor with Graves disease. The CDR3 DNA reads TGCAGTGCTGAGGACCGTACTTTGGGGACCGGGGAGCTGTTTTTT. It translates to CSAEDRTLGTGELFF.